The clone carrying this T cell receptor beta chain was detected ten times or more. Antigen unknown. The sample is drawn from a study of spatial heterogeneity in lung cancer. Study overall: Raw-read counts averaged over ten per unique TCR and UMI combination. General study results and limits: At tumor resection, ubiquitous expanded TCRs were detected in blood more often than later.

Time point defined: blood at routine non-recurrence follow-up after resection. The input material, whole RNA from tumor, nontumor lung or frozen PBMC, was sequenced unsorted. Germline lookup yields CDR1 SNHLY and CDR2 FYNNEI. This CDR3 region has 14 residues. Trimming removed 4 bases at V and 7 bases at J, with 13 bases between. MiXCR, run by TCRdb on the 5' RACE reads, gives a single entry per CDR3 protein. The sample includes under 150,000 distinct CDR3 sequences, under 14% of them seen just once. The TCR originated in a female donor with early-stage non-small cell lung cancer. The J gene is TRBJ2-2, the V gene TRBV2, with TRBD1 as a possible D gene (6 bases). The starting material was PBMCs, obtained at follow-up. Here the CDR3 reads CASSGQVPSGELFF. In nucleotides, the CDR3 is TGTGCCAGCAGTGGACAGGTACCCAGCGGGGAGCTGTTTTTT.